This T cell receptor (beta chain) originates from a study of blood T cell repertoires in COVID-19. The CDR3 consists of 14 residues. The V and J ends lost 5 bases and 3 bases respectively, with 14 bases between them. Per germline, CDR1 MNHEY and CDR2 SMNVEV (reference sequence). This clone was seen more than once but under ten times. In the original processing: Amplified reference gene primers provided the basis for estimating nucleated cell counts. Sequencing was performed with immunoSEQ multiplex PCR; in TCRdb, only in-frame clones are kept and a portion is missing. V and J calls and clone size are those listed in that table; D and trimming were worked out from the DNA. The data hold about 250,000 clones, with approximately 79% observed a single time.

The sequence was obtained from an elderly woman with active or convalescent COVID-19. The chain recombines TRBV27 with TRBJ2-7; D ambiguous. The sequencing sample was made of peripheral blood. This CDR3 is CASSRAADYYEQYF. Written as DNA, the CDR3 is TGTGCCAGCAGTCGCGCCGCGGATTACTACGAGCAGTACTTC.